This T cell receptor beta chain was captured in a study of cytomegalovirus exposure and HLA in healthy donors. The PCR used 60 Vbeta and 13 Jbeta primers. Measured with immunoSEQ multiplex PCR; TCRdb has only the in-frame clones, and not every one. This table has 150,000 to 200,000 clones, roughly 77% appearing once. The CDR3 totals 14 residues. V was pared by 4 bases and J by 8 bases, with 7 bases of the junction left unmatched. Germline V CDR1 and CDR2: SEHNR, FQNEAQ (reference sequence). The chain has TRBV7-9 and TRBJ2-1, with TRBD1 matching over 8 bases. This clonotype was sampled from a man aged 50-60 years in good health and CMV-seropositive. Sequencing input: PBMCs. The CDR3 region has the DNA TGTGCCAGCAGCTCCGGACAGGGTCGGGATGAGCAGTTCTTC. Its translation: CASSSGQGRDEQFF.